Presented here are 5 T cell receptor beta chains from one specimen sequenced in a study of blood T cell repertoires in COVID-19. Assay used: immunoSEQ multiplex PCR; TCRdb lists only in-frame clones, some missing. Counted here are about 390,000 clones, around 87% occurring once; the ten biggest clones make up 2.3%. The specimen was peripheral blood. Receptors were obtained from a woman aged 60-75 years with COVID-19, enrolled during active disease.

To note about this clone: The same CDR3 is also encoded by other DNA sequences in this sample. The chain uses TRBV5-1 and TRBJ1-2; no definite D call. This CDR3 region has 13 residues. The V and J ends lost 1 base and 5 bases respectively, with 9 bases between them. In germline, CDR1 is SGHRS, CDR2 YFSETQ. CDR3 coding DNA: TGCGCCAGCAGCTTGACAGACGCATATGGCTACACCTTC. Encoded protein: CASSLTDAYGYTF.

This chain connects TRBV5-6 to TRBJ2-1; possible D gene TRBD1, 6 bases. There are 15 residues in the CDR3. V lost 0 bases, J lost 0 bases, and 7 bases lay in between. Germline V gene data show CDR1 as SGHDT and CDR2 as YYEEEE. CDR3 bases: TGTGCCAGCAGCTTGGGAGGGGGCTCCTACAATGAGCAGTTCTTC. This sequence encodes CASSLGGGSYNEQFF.

The chain employs TRBV9 and TRBJ1-2; D perhaps matches TRBD1 (6 bases). Germline V CDR1 and CDR2: SGDLS, YYNGEE. This CDR3 has 16 amino acids. Trimming removed 0 bases from V and 3 bases from J, with 15 bases in between. The CDR3 DNA reads TGTGCCAGCAGCGTAGGGACGGGACAAAAATACTATGGCTACACCTTC. This gives the protein CASSVGTGQKYYGYTF.

This chain links TRBV14 with TRBJ2-5, with D maybe TRBD2 (6 bases). The CDR3 runs 15 residues. V lost 1 base, J lost 7 bases, and 16 bases lay in between. From germline, CDR1 is SGHDN and CDR2 FVKESK. CDR3 loop: CASSQGGNGGTTQYF. In DNA, the CDR3 is TGTGCCAGCAGCCAAGGCGGAAACGGGGGAACGACCCAGTACTTC.

The chain has TRBV15 and TRBJ1-6; D uncertain. This CDR3 is 16 amino acids long. V was clipped by 0 bases and J by 5 bases, with 11 bases between them. Looked up from germline, CDR1 is LNHNV and CDR2 is YYDKDF (reference sequence). The CDR3 loop reads CATSRDLMADNSPLHF. CDR3 nucleotides: TGTGCCACCAGCAGAGATCTTATGGCGGATAATTCACCCCTCCACTTT.